This entry features one TCR beta chain sequence. The entry originates in a study of shared T cell receptors in the human thymus. Assay: immunoSEQ multiplex PCR; the TCRdb copy retains only in-frame clones and omits some. The profile shows about 610,000 clones, over 75% of them singletons. The CDR3 extends over 13 amino acids. CDR1 and CDR2 from the germline V gene are ENHRY and SYGVKD. The V end lost 0 bases, the J end lost 2 bases, and 2 bases lay between the germline ends. The data also belong to a second study, concerning human thymus T cells. Per that paper: Surgeons resected thymus tissue during corrective heart surgery. Thymic and blood repertoires appeared to display a bias in their usage of V and J genes. As related research reported, thymic repertoires overlapped highly among unrelated individuals.

The TCR sequence derives from a boy in the first two years of life with a congenital heart defect. Source material: thymocytes. The V gene is TRBV10-3, the J gene TRBJ1-3; D unresolved. The CDR3 loop is CAISESAGNTIYF. The CDR3 DNA reads as TGTGCCATCAGTGAGTCCGCTGGAAACACCATATATTTT.